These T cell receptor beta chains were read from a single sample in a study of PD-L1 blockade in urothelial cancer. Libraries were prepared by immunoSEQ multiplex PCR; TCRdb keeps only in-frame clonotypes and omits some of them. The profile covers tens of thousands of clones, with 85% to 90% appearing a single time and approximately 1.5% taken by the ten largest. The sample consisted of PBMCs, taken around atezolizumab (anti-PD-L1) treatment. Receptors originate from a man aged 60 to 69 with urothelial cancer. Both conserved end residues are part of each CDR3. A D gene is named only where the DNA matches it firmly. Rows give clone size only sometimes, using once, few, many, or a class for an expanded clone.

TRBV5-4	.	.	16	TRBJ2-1	TGTGCCAGCAGTAAGGCGGGGCTAGCAGATTACAATGAGCAGTTCTTC	CASSKAGLADYNEQFF
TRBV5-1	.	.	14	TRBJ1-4	TGCGCCAGCAGCCTTGGCGATAGACTGAAAAAACTGTTTTTT	CASSLGDRLKKLFF
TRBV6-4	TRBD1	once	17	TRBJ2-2	TGTGCCAGCAGGGGACCCGCCGACAGGGAGAACACCGGGGAGCTGTTTTTT	CASRGPADRENTGELFF
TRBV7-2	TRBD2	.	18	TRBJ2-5	TGTGCCAGCAGCTTATTGGGACTAGCGGGGGGTAACCAAGAGACCCAGTACTTC	CASSLLGLAGGNQETQYF
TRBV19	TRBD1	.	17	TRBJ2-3	TGTGCCAGTAGCAAAACAGGGGGCTCCCACTCCACAGATACGCAGTATTTT	CASSKTGGSHSTDTQYF
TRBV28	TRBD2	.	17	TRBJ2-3	TGTGCCAGCAGTCCGGTACGAGCGGGAGAGGGTAGAGATACGCAGTATTTT	CASSPVRAGEGRDTQYF
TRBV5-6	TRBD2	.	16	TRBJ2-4	TGTGCCAGCAGCACGGGAGGGGGGGATGTCAAAAACATTCAGTACTTC	CASSTGGGDVKNIQYF
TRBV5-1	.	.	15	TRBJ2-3	TGCGCCAGCAGCTTGACCAGGGGGGCGGGAGATACGCAGTATTTT	CASSLTRGAGDTQYF
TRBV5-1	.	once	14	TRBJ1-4	TGCGCCAGCAGCTTGGGCGGGGGAGATGAAAAACTGTTTTTT	CASSLGGGDEKLFF
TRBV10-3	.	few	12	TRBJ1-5	TGTGCCATCAGTGAGCCAGGGGAGCCCCAGCATTTT	CAISEPGEPQHF
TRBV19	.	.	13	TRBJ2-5	TGTGCCAGTAGTATAAGGGGCCAAGAGACCCAGTACTTC	CASSIRGQETQYF
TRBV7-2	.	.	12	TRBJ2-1	TGTGCCAGCAATTCCGGGTCTGGGGAGCAGTTCTTC	CASNSGSGEQFF
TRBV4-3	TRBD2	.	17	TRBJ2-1	TGCGCCAGCAGCCAAGTTGGGATAGCGGGAGAGGACAATGAGCAGTTCTTC	CASSQVGIAGEDNEQFF
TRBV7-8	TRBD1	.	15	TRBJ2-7	TGTGCCAGCAGCCTCCAGGGGGCGGATACCTACGAGCAGTACTTC	CASSLQGADTYEQYF
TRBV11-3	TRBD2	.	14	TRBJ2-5	TGTGCCAGCAGCCTCCACGGGAGGGGAGAGACCCAGTACTTC	CASSLHGRGETQYF
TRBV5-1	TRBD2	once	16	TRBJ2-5	TGCGCCAGCAGCGTCGGGACTAGCGGGATCCAAGAGACCCAGTACTTC	CASSVGTSGIQETQYF
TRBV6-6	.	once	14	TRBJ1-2	TGTGCCAGCTCCACGACCCAAGGGGCGTATGGCTACACCTTC	CASSTTQGAYGYTF
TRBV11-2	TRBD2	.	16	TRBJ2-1	TGTGCCAGCAGCCGGATAAGCGGGAGAATCCTGAATGAGCAGTTCTTC	CASSRISGRILNEQFF
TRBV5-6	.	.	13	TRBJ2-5	TGTGCCAGCAGCTCTCAGGGTAGCTGGACCCAGTACTTC	CASSSQGSWTQYF
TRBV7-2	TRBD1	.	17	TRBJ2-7	TGTGCCAGCAGCTTAGTAGCCGTGGACAGGGGATCCTACGAGCAGTACTTC	CASSLVAVDRGSYEQYF
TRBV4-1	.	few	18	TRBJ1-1	TGCGCCAGCAGCCAAGAGCGGCGCCCAATGAAGGGGGACACTGAAGCTTTCTTT	CASSQERRPMKGDTEAFF
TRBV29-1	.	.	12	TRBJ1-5	TGCAGCGTGCGGGGGAGCAATCAGCCCCAGCATTTT	CSVRGSNQPQHF
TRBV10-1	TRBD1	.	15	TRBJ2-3	TGCGCCAGCAGCGAAGGACAGGGAAGGGCAGATACGCAGTATTTT	CASSEGQGRADTQYF
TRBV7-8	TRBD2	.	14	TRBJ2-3	TGTGCCAGCAGCTTAGTACGGGGGGGGGATACGCAGTATTTT	CASSLVRGGDTQYF
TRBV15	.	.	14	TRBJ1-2	TGTGCCACCAGCAGCCGTCCGGCGGTTTATGGCTACACCTTC	CATSSRPAVYGYTF
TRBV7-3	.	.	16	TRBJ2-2	TGTGCCAGCAGCCCTAGACTCACCGGGGACACCGGGGAGCTGTTTTTT	CASSPRLTGDTGELFF
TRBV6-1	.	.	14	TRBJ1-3	TGTGCCAGCAGTGTTGTGAGGGCTGGAAACACCATATATTTT	CASSVVRAGNTIYF
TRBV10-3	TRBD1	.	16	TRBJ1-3	TGTGCCATCAGTGTTGGGGACAGGGCCTCTGGAAACACCATATATTTT	CAISVGDRASGNTIYF
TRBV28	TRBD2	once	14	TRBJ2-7	TGTGCCAGCAGTTTGTCACTAGCGGGAGTTGAGCAGTACTTC	CASSLSLAGVEQYF
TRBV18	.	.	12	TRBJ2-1	TGTGCCAGCTCACCAATTTCCGATGAGCAGTTCTTC	CASSPISDEQFF
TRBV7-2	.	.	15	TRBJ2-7	TGTGCCAGCAGCTTATCAGTCGGGAATTCCTACGAGCAGTACTTC	CASSLSVGNSYEQYF
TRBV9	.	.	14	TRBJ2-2	TGTGCCAGCAGCGTAGGTCCAAACACCGGGGAGCTGTTTTTT	CASSVGPNTGELFF
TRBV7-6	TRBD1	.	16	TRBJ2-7	TGTGCCAGCAGCCCCGGGACAGGGGGCGGGTCCTACGAGCAGTACTTC	CASSPGTGGGSYEQYF
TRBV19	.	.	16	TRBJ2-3	TGTGCCAGTACTCCCTTCGGGGGTGCTAGCACAGATACGCAGTATTTT	CASTPFGGASTDTQYF
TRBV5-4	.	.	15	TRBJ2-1	TGTGCCAGCACCTTGGGCGAGAGCTCCTACAATGAGCAGTTCTTC	CASTLGESSYNEQFF
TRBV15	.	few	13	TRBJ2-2	TGTGCCACCAGCAGAGCAGGTACCGGGGAGCTGTTTTTT	CATSRAGTGELFF
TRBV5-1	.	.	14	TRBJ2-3	TGCGCCAGCAATCGCGGGGATACCGGGGATACGCAGTATTTT	CASNRGDTGDTQYF
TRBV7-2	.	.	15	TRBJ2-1	TGTGCCAGCAGCTTAGGGCGCGGGACCTACAATGAGCAGTTCTTC	CASSLGRGTYNEQFF
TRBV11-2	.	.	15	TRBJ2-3	TGTGCCAGCAGCTCCAACAGTCATAGCACAGATACGCAGTATTTT	CASSSNSHSTDTQYF
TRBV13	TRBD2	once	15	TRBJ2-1	TGTGCCAGCAGCCCACATAAGCGGGAGGGCAATGAGCAGTTCTTC	CASSPHKREGNEQFF
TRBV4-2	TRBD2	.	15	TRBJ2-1	TGTGCCAGCAGCCAAGACCTGGCGGGGAGGGATGAGCAGTTCTTC	CASSQDLAGRDEQFF
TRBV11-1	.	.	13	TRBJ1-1	TGTGCCAGCAGCCATTCGGGGAACACTGAAGCTTTCTTT	CASSHSGNTEAFF
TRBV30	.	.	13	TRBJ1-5	TGTGCCTGGAGGTCGGCCGGGGGTCAGCCCCAGCATTTT	CAWRSAGGQPQHF
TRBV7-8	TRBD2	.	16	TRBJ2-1	TGTGCCAGCAGCTCGGGTTCCGGGACTAGCGGGAGAGGGCGGTTCTTC	CASSSGSGTSGRGRFF
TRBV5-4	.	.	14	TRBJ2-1	TGTGCCAGCAGCTTGGACCCGGACTCCAATGAGCAGTTCTTC	CASSLDPDSNEQFF
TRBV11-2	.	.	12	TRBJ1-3	TGTGCCAGCAGCTCGGAGCGAAACACCATATATTTT	CASSSERNTIYF
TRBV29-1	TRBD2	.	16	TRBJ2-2	TGCAGCGTTGTGGTAGCGGGAGGGCCGAACACCGGGGAGCTGTTTTTT	CSVVVAGGPNTGELFF
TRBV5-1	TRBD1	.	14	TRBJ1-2	TGCGCCAGCAGCGCGAGGACAGGACCCTATGGCTACACCTTC	CASSARTGPYGYTF
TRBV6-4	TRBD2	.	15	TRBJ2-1	TGTGCCAGCAGCCCCGAGCGGGGGGGCCTCTATGAGCAGTTCTTC	CASSPERGGLYEQFF